This note documents a single T cell receptor beta chain sequence. The antigen remains undetermined. CDR3 length equals 15 residues. Trimming removed 8 bases at V and 8 bases at J, with 24 bases between. Looked up from germline, CDR1 is MDHEN and CDR2 is SYDVKM. The assay was immunoSEQ multiplex PCR, and TCRdb's table has in-frame clones only and misses some. In the table there are around 700,000 clones, under 95% of which are singletons. The sample originates from a study of shared clonotypes between healthy human individuals. Study-wide background: There were three CD4 naive, three CD4 memory, two CD8 naive and one CD8 memory plates per donor.

Study observations and caveats: The represented genetic and exposure-history diversity was limited by the small number of donors. Around 5.3% of naive CD4 clonotypes were shared across a few donors.

The naive CD8 fraction comprised CD45RO-negative cells positively selected for CCR7 and excluded terminally differentiated effector memory CD45RA+ cells. What was sequenced was naive CD8+ T cells sorted from blood. This chain connects TRBV28 to TRBJ1-2; tentative D call: TRBD1 (5 bases). The receptor was isolated from a man aged 25-40 years in good health. This CDR3 reads CASSFRVRGVGGYTF. The CDR3 DNA is TGTGCCAGCTCCTTTCGCGTTAGGGGAGTTGGCGGCTACACCTTC.